This T cell receptor beta chain was captured in a study of cytomegalovirus exposure and HLA in healthy donors. Findings and caveats of the study: In a later analysis, TCR beta V- and J-gene trimming was associated with a missense DCLRE1C variant.

Comments on this clone: Its antigen is unidentified.

60 Vbeta and 13 Jbeta primers were used in PCR. The repertoire was sequenced with immunoSEQ multiplex PCR; TCRdb's copy has only in-frame clones and lacks some. The table has around 190,000 clones, around 77% seen once. The V segment lost 1 base and the J segment 2 bases; nucleotides outside the gene matches: 5. CDR1 and CDR2 (germline): PRHDT, FYEKMQ (reference sequence). This CDR3 spans 16 amino acids. This chain uses TRBV13 with TRBJ2-1; 7 bases match TRBD2. Sequencing was carried out using PBMCs. The source is a man aged 25 to 40 in good health and CMV-seronegative. CDR3 sequence: CASSLVPSGTYNEQFF. The CDR3 DNA sequence: TGTGCCAGCAGCTTAGTACCTAGCGGAACCTACAATGAGCAGTTCTTC.